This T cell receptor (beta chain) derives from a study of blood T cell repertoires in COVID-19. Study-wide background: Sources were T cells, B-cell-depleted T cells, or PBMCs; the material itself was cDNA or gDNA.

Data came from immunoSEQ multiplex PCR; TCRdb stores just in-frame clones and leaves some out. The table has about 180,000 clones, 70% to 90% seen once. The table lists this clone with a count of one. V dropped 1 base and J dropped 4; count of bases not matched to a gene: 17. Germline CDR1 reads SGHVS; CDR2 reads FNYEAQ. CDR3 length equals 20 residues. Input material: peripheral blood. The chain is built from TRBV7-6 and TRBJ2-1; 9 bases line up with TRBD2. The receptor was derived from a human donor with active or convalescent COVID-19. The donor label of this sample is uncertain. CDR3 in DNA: TGTGCCAGCAGCTTAGAACGTCAGGGCTACCTAGCGGGAACATACAATGAGCAGTTCTTC. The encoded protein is CASSLERQGYLAGTYNEQFF.